Listed here are 29 T cell receptor beta chains from one sample, sequenced in a study of Ad26.COV2.S vaccination and SARS-CoV-2 variants. Treatment described: over 15 received Ad26.COV2.S at low or high dose, single or two shots; 5 received placebo; per-sample allocation not given. The samples were gathered on day 63 after the first injection of vaccine or placebo. Profiled with immunoSEQ multiplex PCR; TCRdb holds only in-frame clones, not every one. The sample lists roughly 400,000 clones; about 90% were seen once. The starting material was peripheral blood, obtained in a trial of Ad26.COV2.S vaccine versus placebo. These receptors were obtained from a person aged 18-65 years who received the Ad26.COV2.S COVID-19 vaccine or a placebo.

The chain couples TRBV28 to TRBJ1-3; D remains ambiguous. The CDR3 contains 15 residues. Germline loops: CDR1 MDHEN, CDR2 SYDVKM. Trimming pared 3 bases from V and 0 bases from J, leaving 9 bases between. The CDR3 DNA reads as TGTGCCAGCAGTTTGACCGACACCTCTGGAAACACCATATATTTT. As protein: CASSLTDTSGNTIYF.

The gene calls are TRBV28 and TRBJ2-7; tentative D call: TRBD2 (5 bases). The V and J ends lost 4 bases and 2 bases respectively, with 18 bases between them. Looked up from germline, CDR1 is MDHEN and CDR2 is SYDVKM. The CDR3 contains 16 residues. The CDR3 sequence: CASSSTAGERPYEQYF. CDR3 bases: TGTGCCAGCAGTTCCACCGCCGGGGAGCGGCCCTACGAGCAGTACTTC.

This clone is a singleton in its sample. The gene calls are TRBV6-2 or TRBV6-3 and TRBJ1-6; 8 positions agree with TRBD1. The CDR3 runs 12 residues. CDR1 is MNHEY and CDR2 is SVGEGT in the germline V gene. Trimming took 5 bases from V and 9 from J; bases not matched to a gene: 0. CDR3 bases: TGTGCCAGCAGTGGACAGGGTTCACCCCTCCACTTT. This gives the protein CASSGQGSPLHF.

This chain links TRBV2 with TRBJ2-5, with D unresolved. V was clipped by 4 bases and J by 2 bases, with 8 bases between them. The CDR3 is 13 residues long. Looked up from germline, CDR1 is SNHLY and CDR2 is FYNNEI. CDR3 region: CASSVEQQETQYF. CDR3 DNA: TGTGCCAGCAGTGTGGAACAGCAAGAGACCCAGTACTTC.

V usage is TRBV12-3 or TRBV12-4 and J usage is TRBJ1-1; no definite D call. Trimming removed 3 bases at V and 7 bases at J, with 12 bases between. The CDR3 runs to 13 residues. The CDR3 sequence is CASSLVEGFEAFF. The CDR3 coding sequence is TGTGCCAGCAGTTTGGTGGAAGGATTTGAAGCTTTCTTT.

The V call is TRBV18, the J call TRBJ1-6, with D possibly TRBD1 on 5 matching bases. Germline assignment: CDR1 KGHSH and CDR2 LQKENI. V lost 3 bases and J lost 1, with 7 bases in between. This CDR3 is built from 15 residues. CDR3: CASSPPGSYNSPLHF. The DNA of the CDR3 is TGTGCCAGCTCACCGCCAGGGTCCTATAATTCACCCCTCCACTTT.

To note about this clone: Other DNA sequences in this sample translate to the same CDR3. The chain employs TRBV5-4 and TRBJ2-7; D unclear. The germline V gene encodes CDR1 SGHNT and CDR2 YYREEE (reference sequence). V shed 2 bases and J shed 0 bases, with 6 bases lying between them. This CDR3 has 13 amino acids. CDR3 protein: CASSLRSSYEQYF. The DNA of the CDR3 is TGTGCCAGCAGCTTAAGGAGCTCCTACGAGCAGTACTTC. Looking up the rest from reference TRBV5-4 and TRBJ2-7 gives the full variable domain: ETGVTQSPTHLIKTRGQQVTLRCSSQSGHNTVSWYQQALGQGPQFIFQYYREEENGRGNFPPRFSGLQFPNYSSELNVNALELDDSALYLCASSLRSSYEQYFGPGTRLTVT.

This chain connects TRBV7-3 to TRBJ2-3; D might be TRBD1 (5 bases). The CDR3 is made up of 13 amino acids. Trimming took off 4 bases at V and 3 bases at J, with 8 bases between the two ends. Per the germline V gene, CDR1 is SGHTA and CDR2 is FQGTGA. The CDR3 nucleotides read TGTGCCAGCAGCTCCCGACAGACAGATACGCAGTATTTT. This gives the protein CASSSRQTDTQYF.

This CDR3 is CASSWGQKNEKLFF. In DNA, the CDR3 is TGTGCCAGCAGCTGGGGACAGAAGAATGAAAAACTGTTTTTT. The gene calls are TRBV13 and TRBJ1-4; 7 nucleotides agree with TRBD1. CDR1 and CDR2 (germline): PRHDT, FYEKMQ (reference sequence). Unmatched junction bases numbered 4, after V lost 4 bases and J lost 5 bases. This CDR3 comprises 14 residues.

This rearrangement joins TRBV3-1 (or the pseudogene TRBV3-2) to TRBJ2-7; tentatively, D is TRBD1 or TRBD2 (5 bases each). Germline values: CDR1 LGHDT, CDR2 YNNKEL (reference sequence). The CDR3 length is 16 residues. Trimming removed 2 bases at V and 3 bases at J, with 17 bases between. CDR3 residues: CASSQTLRDHNYEQYF. The CDR3, as DNA: TGTGCCAGCAGCCAAACGCTCCGGGACCACAACTACGAGCAGTACTTC.

This chain connects TRBV15 to TRBJ2-5; no clear D. The V end lost 3 bases, the J end lost 5 bases, and 10 bases lay between the germline ends. CDR1 and CDR2 (germline): LNHNV, YYDKDF (reference sequence). The CDR3 spans 13 residues. CDR3 in amino acids: CATSRTVGETQYF. In DNA, the CDR3 is TGTGCCACCAGCAGGACCGTGGGGGAGACCCAGTACTTC.

This chain links TRBV6-5 with TRBJ1-1; a weak D match, TRBD1 (5 bases). In germline, CDR1 is MNHEY, CDR2 SVGAGI. Trimming left V 11 bases short and J 3 bases short, with 16 bases between. The CDR3 is made up of 13 amino acids. CDR3 region: CASSRDFDTEAFF. The CDR3, as DNA: TGTGCCTCGTCCCGGGACTTCGACACTGAAGCTTTCTTT.

This sequence joins TRBV28 and TRBJ2-2, with 8 bases identical to TRBD2. The junction had 4 bases not matched to a gene; V was cut back by 8 bases and J by 2 bases. There are 14 residues in the CDR3. Per the germline V gene, CDR1 is MDHEN and CDR2 is SYDVKM. In DNA, the CDR3 is TGTGCCAGCCGGGGACTAGTAAACACCGGGGAGCTGTTTTTT. Translating it yields CASRGLVNTGELFF.

The chain uses TRBV9 and TRBJ2-5; 10 bases are shared with TRBD2. CDR3 length equals 16 residues. Germline loops: CDR1 SGDLS, CDR2 YYNGEE. Losses at the gene ends were 0 bases for V and 5 bases for J; bases not matched to a gene: 7. CDR3 sequence reads: CASSVATSGISETQYF. CDR3 coding DNA: TGTGCCAGCAGCGTAGCTACTAGCGGGATCTCGGAGACCCAGTACTTC.

This chain links TRBV3-1 (or the pseudogene TRBV3-2) with TRBJ1-3; D gene uncertain. This CDR3 has 15 amino acids. Germline assignment: CDR1 LGHDT and CDR2 YNNKEL (reference sequence). The ends were cut back, 1 base at V and 4 bases at J, with 11 bases in the middle. The CDR3 nucleotides are TGTGCCAGCAGCCAAGGAGAAGGGCAAGGAAACACCATATATTTT. Protein sequence: CASSQGEGQGNTIYF.

The V and J genes are TRBV27 and TRBJ2-3, with 7 bases that match TRBD2. V lost 4 bases, J lost 2 bases, and 12 bases stayed unmatched. Germline CDR1 and CDR2: MNHEY and SMNVEV (reference sequence). The CDR3 has 17 residues. Here the CDR3 reads CASSSFQGGENTDTQYF. CDR3 bases: TGTGCCAGCAGTTCCTTCCAGGGAGGGGAAAACACAGATACGCAGTATTTT.

V is TRBV28 and J is TRBJ2-7; TRBD2 is a possible D gene (6 bases). Germline V lookup: CDR1 MDHEN, CDR2 SYDVKM. The CDR3 length is 15 residues. The ends were cut back, 6 bases at V and 6 bases at J, with 21 bases in the middle. The CDR3 region has the DNA TGTGCCAGCAGGCAACGTACTAGCCACCCCTCCGAGCAGTACTTC. Amino acids: CASRQRTSHPSEQYF.

The V call is TRBV2, the J call TRBJ2-1, with no clear D. The CDR3 spans 14 residues. CDR1 is SNHLY and CDR2 is FYNNEI in the germline V gene. V dropped 3 bases and J dropped 5 bases, with 11 bases sitting between them. The CDR3 sequence: CASSDGGRHNEQFF. The CDR3 bases are TGTGCCAGCAGTGACGGCGGTCGGCACAATGAGCAGTTCTTC.

The J gene is TRBJ1-1, the V gene TRBV7-9, with D unclear. The CDR3 is 13 amino acids. V gave up 3 bases and J gave up 0 bases, with 5 bases separating them. Germline lookup yields CDR1 SEHNR and CDR2 FQNEAQ (reference sequence). The CDR3 loop reads CASSFLLNTEAFF. CDR3 nucleotide sequence: TGTGCCAGCAGCTTTTTGCTGAACACTGAAGCTTTCTTT.

The chain carries TRBV7-2 and TRBJ2-1; 9 bases match TRBD1. Trimming cost V 1 base and J 4 bases; bases outside gene matches: 2. The CDR3 runs 15 residues. The germline V gene has CDR1 SGHTA and CDR2 FQGNSA. CDR3 in DNA: TGTGCCAGCAGCTTAGTGGGACAGGGATACAATGAGCAGTTCTTC. It is translated as CASSLVGQGYNEQFF.

The chain combines TRBV6-5 with TRBJ2-7, with D perhaps TRBD2 (5 bases). The CDR3 covers 14 residues. Trimming removed 6 bases from V and 2 bases from J, with 14 bases in between. Germline V CDR1 and CDR2: MNHEY, SVGAGI. The DNA for the CDR3 is TGTGCCAGCAGCCCCTTGCGGGCCCCCTACGAGCAGTACTTC. Its translation is CASSPLRAPYEQYF.

This clone appeared a single time. The V call is TRBV28, the J call TRBJ2-7; 10 bases are shared with TRBD1. The CDR3 is 14 residues long. V trimming: 10 bases; J trimming: 2 bases; junction bases outside the gene matches: 8. Germline V CDR1 and CDR2: MDHEN, SYDVKM. CDR3 sequence reads: CATHQTGGPYEQYF. The CDR3 region has the DNA TGTGCCACCCACCAGACAGGGGGCCCCTACGAGCAGTACTTC.

The chain carries TRBV7-9 and TRBJ2-5, with D possibly being TRBD1 (5 bases). V was cut by 0 bases and J by 1 base, with 6 bases left in between. From germline, CDR1 is SEHNR and CDR2 FQNEAQ (reference sequence). The CDR3 has 14 amino acids. The CDR3 DNA reads as TGTGCCAGCAGCTTAGCAGGGGTCCAAGAGACCCAGTACTTC. Amino acid sequence: CASSLAGVQETQYF.

V is TRBV27 and J is TRBJ1-6; 7 bases line up with TRBD1. With 4 bases clipped from V and 9 bases from J, the junction kept 9 bases outside the gene matches. The CDR3 length is 15 residues. Germline V gene lookup returns CDR1 MNHEY and CDR2 SMNVEV (reference sequence). The CDR3 spells CASSSGEGAGSPLHF. CDR3 DNA sequence: TGTGCCAGCAGTTCCGGGGAGGGGGCTGGTTCACCCCTCCACTTT.

This sequence joins TRBV24-1 and TRBJ2-1; 11 bases are shared with TRBD2. The CDR3 runs to 16 residues. CDR1 and CDR2 (germline): KGHDR, SFDVKD. The V segment lost 3 bases and the J segment 6 bases; nucleotides outside the gene matches: 6. The CDR3 bases are TGTGCCACCAGTGATACCGCTAGCGGGAGGTTCAATGAGCAGTTCTTC. Its translation: CATSDTASGRFNEQFF.

The chain is built from TRBV28 and TRBJ2-7, with D maybe TRBD2 (5 bases). This CDR3 is built from 16 residues. Trimming shortened V by 4 bases and J by 2 bases, and 18 bases separated the two germline ends. Germline V CDR1 and CDR2: MDHEN, SYDVKM. The CDR3 here is CASSSLRGKGTYEQYF. The CDR3 DNA reads as TGTGCCAGCAGTTCCCTTCGGGGAAAAGGGACCTACGAGCAGTACTTC.

V is TRBV28 and J is TRBJ1-5, with 9 bases that match TRBD1. Germline lookup yields CDR1 MDHEN and CDR2 SYDVKM. V gave up 10 bases and J gave up 3 bases; unmatched junction bases: 4. The CDR3 extends over 13 amino acids. The CDR3 is CAIGQGFNQPQHF. The CDR3 nucleotides are TGTGCCATCGGACAGGGGTTCAATCAGCCCCAGCATTTT.

The chain combines TRBV6-2 or TRBV6-3 with TRBJ2-5, with D uncertain. The germline V and J ends were trimmed by 2 bases and 1 base, with 5 bases remaining between them. Germline V CDR1 and CDR2: MNHEY, SVGEGT. The CDR3 consists of 13 residues. The CDR3 DNA reads TGTGCCAGCAGTTACGGGGTCCAAGAGACCCAGTACTTC. This codes for CASSYGVQETQYF.

CDR3: CASSEAFIAGRETQYF. The CDR3 DNA reads TGTGCCAGCAGTGAAGCCTTCATAGCGGGACGGGAGACCCAGTACTTC. This chain joins TRBV2 and TRBJ2-5, with 8 bases matching TRBD2. Trimming took 0 bases from V and 5 from J; bases not matched to a gene: 8. Germline-derived CDR1 and CDR2 are SNHLY and FYNNEI. The CDR3 contains 16 residues. Full variable domain (missing parts from reference TRBV2 and TRBJ2-5): EPEVTQTPSHQVTQMGQEVILRCVPISNHLYFYWYRQILGQKVEFLVSFYNNEISEKSEIFDDQFSVERPDGSNFTLKIRSTKLEDSAMYFCASSEAFIAGRETQYFGPGTRLLVL.